The clone carrying this T cell receptor beta chain was detected once. Losses at the gene ends were 7 bases for V and 4 bases for J; bases not matched to a gene: 6. The germline CDR1 and CDR2 sequences are MNHEY and SVGAGI. The CDR3 extends over 13 amino acids. The data belong to a study of T cell responses to AZD1222 COVID-19 vaccine. Repertoires were generated with immunoSEQ multiplex PCR, while TCRdb's copy carries only in-frame clones and drops some. Altogether about 150,000 clones are present, approximately 91% being singletons, with the ten largest covering approximately 1.6%. This chain links TRBV6-5 with TRBJ1-2; TRBD1 matches at 7 bases. The sequence was obtained from an adult who received the AZD1222 COVID-19 vaccine. The material sequenced was peripheral blood, taken 28 days after the second AZD1222 dose. The CDR3 spells CASNPGTVYGYTF. In DNA, the CDR3 is TGTGCCAGCAACCCCGGGACAGTCTATGGCTACACCTTC.